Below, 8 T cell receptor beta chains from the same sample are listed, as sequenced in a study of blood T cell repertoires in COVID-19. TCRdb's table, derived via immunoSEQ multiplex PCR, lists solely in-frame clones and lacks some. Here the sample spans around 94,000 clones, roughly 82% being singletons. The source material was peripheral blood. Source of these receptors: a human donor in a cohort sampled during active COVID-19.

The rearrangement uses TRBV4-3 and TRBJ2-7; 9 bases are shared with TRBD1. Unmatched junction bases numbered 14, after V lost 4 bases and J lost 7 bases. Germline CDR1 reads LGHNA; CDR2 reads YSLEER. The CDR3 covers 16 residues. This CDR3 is CASSRARTGAVFEQYF. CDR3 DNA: TGCGCCAGCAGCCGGGCCCGGACAGGGGCCGTTTTTGAGCAGTACTTC.

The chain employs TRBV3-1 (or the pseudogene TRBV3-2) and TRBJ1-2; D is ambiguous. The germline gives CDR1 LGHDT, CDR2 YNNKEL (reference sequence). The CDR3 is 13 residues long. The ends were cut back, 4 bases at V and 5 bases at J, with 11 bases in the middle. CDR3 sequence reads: CASSPLGLYGYTF. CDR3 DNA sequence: TGTGCCAGCAGCCCACTTGGTCTATATGGCTACACCTTC.

The CDR3 here is CASSQDGRGEDQPQHF. The DNA of the CDR3 is TGTGCCAGCAGCCAGGACGGGCGGGGGGAGGATCAGCCCCAGCATTTT. The gene calls are TRBV3-1 (or the pseudogene TRBV3-2) and TRBJ1-5; a possible D gene is TRBD1 (5 bases). Looked up from germline, CDR1 is LGHDT and CDR2 is YNNKEL (reference sequence). CDR3 length: 16 residues. V lost 3 bases, J lost 5 bases, and 17 bases lay in between.

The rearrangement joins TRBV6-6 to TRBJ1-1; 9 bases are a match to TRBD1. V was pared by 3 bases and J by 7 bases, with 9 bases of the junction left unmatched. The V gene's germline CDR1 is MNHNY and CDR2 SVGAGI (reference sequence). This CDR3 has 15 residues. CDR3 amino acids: CASSYGVTGGGEAFF. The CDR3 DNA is TGTGCCAGCAGTTATGGGGTCACAGGGGGCGGTGAAGCTTTCTTT.

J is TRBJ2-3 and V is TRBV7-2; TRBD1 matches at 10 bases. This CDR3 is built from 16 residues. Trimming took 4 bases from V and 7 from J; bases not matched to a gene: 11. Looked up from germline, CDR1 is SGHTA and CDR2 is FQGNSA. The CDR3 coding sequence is TGTGCCAGCAGCTCGCGGACAGGGGGTAACCCCAATACGCAGTATTTT. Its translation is CASSSRTGGNPNTQYF.

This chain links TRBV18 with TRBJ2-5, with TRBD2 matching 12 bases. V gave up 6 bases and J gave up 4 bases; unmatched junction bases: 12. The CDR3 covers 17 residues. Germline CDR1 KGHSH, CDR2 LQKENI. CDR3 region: CASSPRPSGGAGETQYF. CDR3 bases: TGTGCCAGCTCCCCAAGGCCTAGCGGGGGGGCCGGAGAGACCCAGTACTTC.

The CDR3 loop is CATSDLIPLGQKYEQYF. The CDR3 DNA reads TGTGCCACCAGTGATTTGATCCCGTTGGGACAGAAATACGAGCAGTACTTC. The rearrangement uses TRBV24-1 and TRBJ2-7, with 7 bases that match TRBD1. V lost 0 bases, J lost 4 bases, and 11 bases stayed unmatched. Germline CDR1 is KGHDR and CDR2 is SFDVKD. The CDR3 spans 17 residues.

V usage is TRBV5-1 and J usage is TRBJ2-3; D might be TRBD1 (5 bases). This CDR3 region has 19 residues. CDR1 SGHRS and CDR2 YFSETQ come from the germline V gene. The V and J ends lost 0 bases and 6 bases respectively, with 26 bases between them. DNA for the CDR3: TGCGCCAGCAGCTTGGCACGTTCGCAGGGATTACGTGATGGGGATACGCAGTATTTT. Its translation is CASSLARSQGLRDGDTQYF.